A single sample is the source of the 30 T cell receptor beta chains below, sequenced in a study of tumor-infiltrating lymphocytes in primary liver carcinoma. A constant-region primer served to make TCR beta cDNA from about 500 ng total RNA. Three nested multiplex PCR rounds, a slightly modified ARM-PCR, produced the libraries for TCR beta. Forward primers for TRBV1-TRBV30 and a C-beta reverse primer served the first two PCR rounds, at 10 cycles each. MiXCR, run by TCRdb on the multiplex PCR reads, gives a single entry per CDR3 protein. The repertoire holds around 80,000 distinct CDR3 sequences, with under 75% as singletons. It was from around 20-30 mg of unsorted bulk tissue that RNA and DNA were co-extracted. Material for sequencing was tumor-adjacent normal liver tissue. The receptor set was obtained from a man aged 35 to 55 with primary liver carcinoma and hepatitis B virus infection.

The J gene is TRBJ2-6, the V gene TRBV4-1; TRBD2 might be the D (6 bases). V lost 6 bases and J 5 bases, leaving 32 bases between the germline ends. Germline V gene lookup returns CDR1 MGHRA and CDR2 YSYEKL. The CDR3 has 21 residues. In DNA form, the CDR3 reads TGCGCCAGCAGAGTGTCCGCGGGAAGGTCCCGAGCGTATAGGAGGGCCAACGTCCTGACTTTC. It is translated as CASRVSAGRSRAYRRANVLTF.

This clonotype appeared a single time. This CDR3 is missing its conserved last phenylalanine or tryptophan, likely due to a read error. J is TRBJ2-7 and V is TRBV29-1; D is unclear. V dropped 6 bases and J dropped 0 bases, with 9 bases sitting between them. Looked up from germline, CDR1 is SQVTM and CDR2 is ANQGSEA. This CDR3 spans 12 amino acids. CDR3 amino acids: CSVFSNSYEQYS. CDR3 bases: TGCAGCGTATTCAGCAACTCCTACGAGCAGTACTCA.

Concerning this clonotype: The junction departs from germline at one end; a sequencing error may be responsible. This chain uses TRBV4-2 with TRBJ2-2, with D uncertain. The CDR3 is 15 amino acids. Per the germline V gene, CDR1 is LGHNA and CDR2 is YNFKEQ. CDR3 amino acids: CAGSQEGSITGELFF. The CDR3 DNA is TGTGCCGGCAGCCAAGAAGGGTCGATCACCGGTGAGCTCTTTTTT.

On this clonotype itself: A read error may account for a junction end that differs from germline. The chain is built from TRBV7-8 and TRBJ2-7; TRBD2 matches 7 bases. Per the germline V gene, CDR1 is SGHVS and CDR2 is FQNEAQ. The CDR3 has 15 residues. The CDR3 reads CTSSVIAGSRGEQYF. The CDR3 coding sequence is TGTACCAGCAGCGTAATCGCGGGGAGCCGGGGGGAGCAATACTTC.

In this sample, this clonotype turned up a few times. A much larger clone is a single base away; this may be a read error. Since the CDR3 does not end with the conserved phenylalanine or tryptophan, this likely comes from a read error. The chain couples TRBV4-1 to TRBJ2-7, with a possible D match to TRBD2 (6 bases). Germline CDR1 reads MGHRA; CDR2 reads YSYEKL. Between the trimmed V and J ends, which lost 0 bases and 9 bases, there was a span of 18 bases. CDR3 length equals 15 residues. The CDR3 DNA reads as TGCGCCAGCAGCCAAGATAAGGCACTAGCCATGGCGCAGTACTCC. Translated: CASSQDKALAMAQYS.

This chain connects TRBV13 to TRBJ1-1; D gene unclear. This CDR3 spans 14 amino acids. Germline CDR1 PRHDT, CDR2 FYEKMQ (reference sequence). CDR3 DNA sequence: TGTGCTAACAGCTTAGCGGACGGAAACACTGAAGCTTTCTTT. Residues: CANSLADGNTEAFF.

V is TRBV5-4 and J is TRBJ2-7, with TRBD1 identical over 7 bases. Germline values: CDR1 SGHNT, CDR2 YYREEE (reference sequence). V dropped 1 base and J dropped 7; count of bases not matched to a gene: 8. The CDR3 is 14 amino acids. CDR3 protein: CASSLFGQVYEQYF. The CDR3 coding sequence is TGTGCCAGCAGCTTGTTCGGACAGGTCTATGAGCAGTACTTC.

V gene TRBV7-3 combines with J gene TRBJ2-1; D is possibly TRBD2 (6 bases). The CDR3 extends over 14 amino acids. Germline CDR1 is SGHTA and CDR2 is FQGTGA. V lost 5 bases to trimming and J lost 6 bases, with 14 bases between them. This chain's CDR3 is CASSQSGTLNEQFF. In DNA form, the CDR3 reads TGTGCCAGCAGCCAGTCCGGGACTCTCAATGAGCAGTTCTTC.

In the case of this clonotype: A much bigger clone sits one base away, suggesting this may be a read error. The chain is built from TRBV6-8 and TRBJ2-5; a weak D match, TRBD2 (5 bases). Germline V lookup: CDR1 MNHGY, CDR2 SAAAGT. The CDR3 extends over 13 amino acids. DNA of the CDR3: TGTGCCAGCAGGGTAGTAGCGCAAGAGACCCAGTATTTC. This encodes CASRVVAQETQYF.

This clonotype has just one count. This may arise from a read error, as a much more abundant clone is one base away. A read error is likely, as this CDR3 ends without the conserved phenylalanine or tryptophan. This sequence joins TRBV28 and TRBJ1-1; tentative D call: TRBD1 (6 bases). Germline V gene data show CDR1 as MDHEN and CDR2 as SYDVKM. There are 16 residues in the CDR3. V was trimmed by 5 bases and J by 0 bases, leaving 16 bases between them. The CDR3 DNA reads as TGTGCCAGCAGTCTTCCTTTACAGGGTTTGAACACTGAAGCTTTCGTT. It encodes CASSLPLQGLNTEAFV.

This clonotype was counted many times. The V call is TRBV29-1, the J call TRBJ1-5, with D unclear. CDR1 and CDR2 from the germline V gene are SQVTM and ANQGSEA. The CDR3 contains 12 residues. V gave up 1 base and J gave up 3 bases, with 4 bases separating them. The CDR3 DNA sequence: TGCAGCGTTGAAGGAGACAATCAGCCCCAGCATTTT. Translation gives CSVEGDNQPQHF.

In the case of this clonotype: Just one base apart from a much larger clone, this may be a read error. CDR3 loop: CASLTTSGSTDAQYF. CDR3 bases: TGTGCCAGCCTAACGACTAGCGGGAGCACAGATGCGCAGTATTTT. The rearrangement joins TRBV6-1 to TRBJ2-3; 12 positions agree with TRBD2. The CDR3 has 15 amino acids. Germline values: CDR1 MNHNS, CDR2 SASEGT.

This clonotype appeared a few times. The genes are TRBV27 and TRBJ2-7; TRBD1 agrees at 10 bases. Germline V gene lookup returns CDR1 MNHEY and CDR2 SMNVEV (reference sequence). The CDR3 loop spans 15 amino acids. With V trimmed by 5 bases and J by 1 base, 5 bases remained unmatched. CDR3 loop: CASSRAGQGSYEQYF. Here the CDR3 DNA reads TGTGCCAGCAGTCGCGCGGGACAGGGGTCCTACGAGCAGTACTTC.

This clonotype was detected many times. This CDR3 reads CASRITVDEAFF. DNA of the CDR3: TGTGCCAGCAGGATCACAGTGGATGAAGCTTTCTTT. This chain uses TRBV28 with TRBJ1-1, with D unclear. From germline, CDR1 is MDHEN and CDR2 SYDVKM. This CDR3 contains 12 residues. Trimming left V 6 bases short and J 7 bases short, with 12 bases between. The full variable domain, rest sourced from reference TRBV28 and TRBJ1-1, is DVKVTQSSRYLVKRTGEKVFLECVQDMDHENMFWYRQDPGLGLRLIYFSYDVKMKEKGDIPEGYSVSREKKERFSLILESASTNQTSMYLCASRITVDEAFFGQGTRLTVV.

V and J are TRBV6-5 and TRBJ1-6, with D uncertain. Per germline, CDR1 MNHEY and CDR2 SVGAGI. The V gene lost 6 bases and the J gene lost 13 bases, with 16 bases spanning the gap. The CDR3 consists of 13 residues. The CDR3 loop is CASSVGLKTPLHF. CDR3 nucleotides: TGTGCCAGCAGCGTCGGACTGAAGACGCCCCTCCACTTT.

A remark on this clonotype: At one end, the junction sequence differs from germline, possibly due to a read error. The rearrangement joins TRBV4-3 to TRBJ2-3; the D is unclear. Germline V CDR1 and CDR2: LGHNA, YSLEER. The CDR3 contains 13 residues. In nucleotides, the CDR3 is TGCGCCAGCAGTCAAGATCGGCCAGATATGCAGTATTTT. This codes for CASSQDRPDMQYF.

A remark on this clonotype: Because it lacks the conserved phenylalanine or tryptophan at the end, this CDR3 is likely a read error. The chain recombines TRBV11-1 with TRBJ2-7; D unclear. The CDR3 extends over 12 amino acids. V lost 8 bases, J lost 4 bases, and 12 bases lay in between. Germline V gene sequence: CDR1 SGHAT, CDR2 FQDESV (reference sequence). The CDR3 bases are TGTGCCAGCTGCTCGAAAGTTTACGAGCAGTACCTC. Encoded protein: CASCSKVYEQYL.

This clonotype was recorded only once. The V call is TRBV4-1, the J call TRBJ2-7, with D perhaps given as TRBD1 or TRBD2 (6 bases each). The closer fit of TRBJ2-1 to the DNA end suggests the J call may be wrong. The CDR3 is made up of 19 amino acids. Germline V gives CDR1 MGHRA, CDR2 YSYEKL. The DNA of the CDR3 is TGCGCCAGCAGCCAACGGGGGCTAGTGGGAGGTGGCGCCTACAATGAGCAGTTCTTC. Translation gives CASSQRGLVGGGAYNEQFF.

This clonotype was seen just once. The junction does not match germline at one end; this may be a read error. The chain employs TRBV29-1 and TRBJ2-5, with 9 bases aligning to TRBD1. Germline V gene lookup returns CDR1 SQVTM and CDR2 ANQGSEA. This CDR3 region has 15 residues. The CDR3 DNA reads as TGCAGCGTTGAAGCGAACAGGGGGCGAGCAGAGACCCGGTACTTC. Amino acid sequence: CSVEANRGRAETRYF.

A word on this clonotype: A single base separates this from a much larger clone, so it may be a read error. The V and J genes are TRBV28 and TRBJ2-2; 11 nucleotides match TRBD2. CDR1 and CDR2 from the germline V gene are MDHEN and SYDVKM. CDR3 length equals 18 residues. CDR3 amino acids: CDSSPMEGLAANTGELFF. CDR3 sequence (DNA): TGTGACAGCAGTCCTATGGAGGGACTAGCGGCGAACACCGGGGAGCTGTTTTTT. Filled out from reference TRBV28 and TRBJ2-2, the complete variable domain reads DVKVTQSSRYLVKRTGEKVFLECVQDMDHENMFWYRQDPGLGLRLIYFSYDVKMKEKGDIPEGYSVSREKKERFSLILESASTNQTSMYLCDSSPMEGLAANTGELFFGEGSRLTVL.

This clonotype was recorded once. A read error may be the cause here, since a much bigger clone is one base away. The chain has TRBV11-2 and TRBJ2-5; D is unresolved. Per germline, CDR1 SGHAT and CDR2 FQNNGV. The CDR3 runs to 13 residues. The CDR3 nucleotides read TGTGTCAGCAGCGCATGGTTGAGGGAGACCCAGTACTTC. This codes for CVSSAWLRETQYF.

Comment on this clonotype: A read error is possible here, since a much larger clone lies one base away. DNA for the CDR3: TGTGCCAACAGCTTCCAAGAGACCCAGTACTTC. Protein: CANSFQETQYF. The V and J genes are TRBV7-9 and TRBJ2-5, with D uncertain. The germline V gene encodes CDR1 SEHNR and CDR2 FQNEAQ (reference sequence). The CDR3 is 11 amino acids.

Points on this clonotype: At one end, the junction sequence differs from germline, possibly due to a read error. The CDR3 sequence: CASCQGFGANVLTF. CDR3 nucleotides: TGCGCCAGCTGCCAGGGATTCGGGGCCAACGTCCTGACTTTC. The chain has TRBV4-3 and TRBJ2-6, with a tentative D call TRBD1 (5 bases). There are 14 residues in the CDR3. Germline assignment: CDR1 LGHNA and CDR2 YSLEER.

Notes on this clonotype: The junction differs from germline at one of its ends, possibly a read error. The chain uses TRBV11-2 and TRBJ2-5, with 9 bases that match TRBD2. This CDR3 has 18 amino acids. Germline V gene data show CDR1 as SGHAT and CDR2 as FQNNGV. CDR3 protein: CGSSLDPWSSGIGETQYF. The CDR3 nucleotides read TGTGGCAGCAGCTTAGATCCGTGGTCTAGCGGGATAGGAGAGACCCAATACTTC.

Of note for this clonotype: A much larger clone sits a single nucleotide away, making a read error possible. The chain employs TRBV12-3 or TRBV12-4 and TRBJ2-1, with D tentatively TRBD1 (5 bases). The V end was cut by 5 bases, the J end by 5 bases, with 10 bases between. There are 13 residues in the CDR3. CDR3 DNA sequence: TGTGCCAGCAGTCTCAGACAGAACAATGAGCAGTTCTTC. The encoded protein is CASSLRQNNEQFF.

Details on this clonotype: This is likely a read error, given that the CDR3 carries no conserved phenylalanine or tryptophan at its end. J is TRBJ2-7 and V is TRBV7-8, with a possible D match to TRBD2 (6 bases). This CDR3 contains 15 residues. Deletions cut 5 bases from V and 7 bases from J, with 21 bases between. Germline V gene sequence: CDR1 SGHVS, CDR2 FQNEAQ. CDR3 protein: CASSVIAGSPGEQYI. For the CDR3, the DNA is TGTGCCAGCAGCGTAATCGCGGGGAGCCCGGGGGAGCAGTACATC.

Concerning this clonotype: One end of the junction varies from germline; a read error may be responsible. J is TRBJ1-1 and V is TRBV6-5; perhaps TRBD1 as D (6 bases). CDR1 is MNHEY and CDR2 is SVGAGI in the germline V gene. The CDR3 is made up of 14 amino acids. CDR3 bases: TGTGCCAGCAATTACGGGGGGGCGAACACAGAAGCTTTCTTT. Translation gives CASNYGGANTEAFF.

Note on this clonotype: A read error is possible here, since a much larger clone lies one base away. The chain uses TRBV11-1 and TRBJ2-1, with D tentatively TRBD1 (5 bases). The CDR3 has 15 residues. Germline CDR1 is SGHAT and CDR2 is FQDESV (reference sequence). CDR3 in amino acids: CASSFQGSLDNGQFF. CDR3 sequence (DNA): TGTGCCAGCAGCTTCCAGGGATCGCTGGACAATGGGCAGTTCTTC.

The sample holds many counts of this clonotype. The rearrangement uses TRBV6-6 and TRBJ1-1, with 10 nucleotides matching TRBD1. The CDR3 is made up of 14 amino acids. CDR1 is MNHNY, CDR2 SVGAGI, per germline (reference sequence). V trimming: 5 bases; J trimming: 5 bases; junction bases outside the gene matches: 5. The CDR3 sequence: CASSGTGVRTEAFF. For the CDR3, the DNA is TGTGCCAGCAGTGGGACAGGGGTAAGGACTGAAGCTTTCTTT.

A word on this clonotype: A much larger clone differs by one base, so this may be a read error. The rearrangement uses TRBV5-1 and TRBJ2-5; TRBD2 might be the D (6 bases). Germline V CDR1 and CDR2: SGHRS, YFSETQ. V was shortened by 0 bases and J by 5 bases, with 14 bases between the two germline ends. This CDR3 has 15 residues. CDR3 bases: TGCGCCAGCAGCTTGGATTGGAGGGCCAGGGAGACCCAGTACTTC. Translated: CASSLDWRARETQYF.